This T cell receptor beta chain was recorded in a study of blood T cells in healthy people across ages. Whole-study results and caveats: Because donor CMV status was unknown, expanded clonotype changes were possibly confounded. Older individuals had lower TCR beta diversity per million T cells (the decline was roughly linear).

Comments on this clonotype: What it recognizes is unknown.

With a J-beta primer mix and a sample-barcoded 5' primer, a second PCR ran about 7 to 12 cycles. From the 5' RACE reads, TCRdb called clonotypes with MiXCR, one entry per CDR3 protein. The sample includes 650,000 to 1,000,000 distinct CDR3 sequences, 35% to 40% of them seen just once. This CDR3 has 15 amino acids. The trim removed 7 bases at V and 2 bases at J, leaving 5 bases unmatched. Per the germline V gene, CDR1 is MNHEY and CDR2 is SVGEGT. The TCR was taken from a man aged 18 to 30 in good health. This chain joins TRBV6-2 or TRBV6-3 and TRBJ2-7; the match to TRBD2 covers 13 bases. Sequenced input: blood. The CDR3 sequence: CASTSGLAGTYEQYF. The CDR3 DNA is TGTGCCAGCACCTCGGGACTAGCGGGGACCTACGAGCAGTACTTC.